This TCR beta chain originates from a study of blood T cell repertoires in COVID-19. Study as a whole: Specimens from acute and convalescent COVID-19 originated in the United States, Italy and Spain.

The authors' processing: Estimation of nucleated cell counts was performed using reference gene primer amplification. Only in-frame clones appear in the TCRdb table, and some are missing; sequencing was by immunoSEQ multiplex PCR. That table gives V, J and clone size, and the DNA gave D and trimming. The table lists 100,000 to 120,000 clones, 85% to 90% of them singletons, with under 6% in the top ten. Germline CDR1 is SEHNR and CDR2 is FQNEAQ (reference sequence). This CDR3 is built from 13 residues. V was clipped by 3 bases and J by 5 bases, with 10 bases between them. The chain recombines TRBV7-9 with TRBJ2-5; D perhaps matches TRBD2 (5 bases). This clonotype originated in a woman between 45 and 60 years old with acute or convalescent COVID-19. Sequencing was done on a sample of peripheral blood. The CDR3 DNA sequence: TGTGCCAGCAGCTTCGGGATCGGGGAGACCCAGTACTTC. Amino acids: CASSFGIGETQYF.